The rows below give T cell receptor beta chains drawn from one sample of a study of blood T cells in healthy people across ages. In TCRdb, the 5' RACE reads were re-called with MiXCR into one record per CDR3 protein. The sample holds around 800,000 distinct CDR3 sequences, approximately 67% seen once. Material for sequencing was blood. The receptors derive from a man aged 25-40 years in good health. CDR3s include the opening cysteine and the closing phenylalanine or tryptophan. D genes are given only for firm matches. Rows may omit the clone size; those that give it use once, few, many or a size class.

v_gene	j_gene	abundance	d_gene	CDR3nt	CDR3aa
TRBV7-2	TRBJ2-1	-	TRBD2	TGTGCCAGCAGCTTAGAGCGGGACGCAAATGAGCAGTTCTTC	CASSLERDANEQFF
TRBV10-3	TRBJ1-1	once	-	TGTGCCATCAAGGGAGACAGGAACACTGAAGCTTTCTTT	CAIKGDRNTEAFF
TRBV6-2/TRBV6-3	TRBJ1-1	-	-	TGTGCCAGCAGTTACTTCCGAGGGATGAACACTGAAGCTTTCTTT	CASSYFRGMNTEAFF
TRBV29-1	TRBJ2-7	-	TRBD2	TGCAGCGTTGCGGGACTAGCGGGAATCGTAGTTTCCTCCTACGAGCAGTACTTC	CSVAGLAGIVVSSYEQYF
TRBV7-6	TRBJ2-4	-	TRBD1	TGTGCCAGCAGCTTAGGCGGGGACAGGGCGTACTTC	CASSLGGDRAYF
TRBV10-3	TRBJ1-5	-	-	TGTGCCATCAGTGTTTCCAGACGTCAGCCCCAGCATTTT	CAISVSRRQPQHF
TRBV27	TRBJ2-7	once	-	TGTGCCAGCAGTTGGGCAAGGGGAGCCGAGCAGTACTTC	CASSWARGAEQYF
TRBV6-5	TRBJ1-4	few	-	TGTGCCAGCAGTTACTCGCAGGGTGCTAATGAAAAACTGTTTTTT	CASSYSQGANEKLFF
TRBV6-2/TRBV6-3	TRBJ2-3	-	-	TGTGCCAGCAGGACCTACCGGGGGAACGGCACAGATACGCAGTATTTT	CASRTYRGNGTDTQYF
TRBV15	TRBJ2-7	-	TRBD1	TGTGCCACCAGCAGTCGAGACAGGGAGTTGAACGAGCAGTACTTC	CATSSRDRELNEQYF
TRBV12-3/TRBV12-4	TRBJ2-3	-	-	TGTGCCAGCAGTCCCAGGGTGGGGGGCACAGATACGCAGTATTTT	CASSPRVGGTDTQYF
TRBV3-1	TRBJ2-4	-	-	TGTGCCAGCAGCCAAGATGGGGGACCGTTAGCCAAAAACATTCAGTACTTC	CASSQDGGPLAKNIQYF
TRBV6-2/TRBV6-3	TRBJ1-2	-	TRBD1	TGTGCCAGCAGGGACAGGAACTATGGCTACACCTTC	CASRDRNYGYTF
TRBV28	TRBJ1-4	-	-	TGTGCCAGCAGCTTTAGGGCCGTTTCGGGGGAAAAACTGTTTTTT	CASSFRAVSGEKLFF
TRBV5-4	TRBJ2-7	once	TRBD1	TGTGCCAGCAGCTTGGCGTTCGAACAGGGGCTTAAGGAGCAGTACTTC	CASSLAFEQGLKEQYF
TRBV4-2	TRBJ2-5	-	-	TGTGCCAGCAGCCAAGACTGGAGGGGGACGCAAGAGACCCAGTACTTC	CASSQDWRGTQETQYF
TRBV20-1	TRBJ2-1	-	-	TGCAGTGCTAGAGGCCGGGGGTCTCCCTACACTGAGCAGTTCTTC	CSARGRGSPYTEQFF
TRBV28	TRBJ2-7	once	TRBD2	TGTGCTAGCAGTACCCTCCGGAGGGCGGGGGGTTCCTACGAGCAGTACTTC	CASSTLRRAGGSYEQYF
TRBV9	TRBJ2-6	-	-	TGTGCCAGCAGTAAGGGGGCTGGGGCCAACGTCCTGACTTTC	CASSKGAGANVLTF
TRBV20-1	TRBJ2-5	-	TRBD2	TGCAGTGCTAGTCGACTAGCGGGGCAAGAGACCCAGTACTTC	CSASRLAGQETQYF
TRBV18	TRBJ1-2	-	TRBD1	TGTGCCAGCTCACCACAGACAGGGGGGAACTATGGCTACACCTTC	CASSPQTGGNYGYTF
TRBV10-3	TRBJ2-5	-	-	TGTGCCATCAGTGAGTCCGGTACCCGGGAGACCCAGTACTTC	CAISESGTRETQYF
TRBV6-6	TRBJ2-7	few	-	TGTGCCAGCAGCCTCAGCCGCAGTAACGAGCAGTACTTC	CASSLSRSNEQYF
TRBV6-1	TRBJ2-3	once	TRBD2	TGTGCCAGCAGTGTCAGCGGGATTACGCAGTATTTT	CASSVSGITQYF
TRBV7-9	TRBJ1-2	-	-	TGTGCCAGCAGCTTCCCTCTTGCTTCGACGGGTATGGATGGCTACACCTTC	CASSFPLASTGMDGYTF
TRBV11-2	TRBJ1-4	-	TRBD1	TGTGCCAGCAGTCAAGGACAGGGGGATGAAAAACTGTTTTTT	CASSQGQGDEKLFF
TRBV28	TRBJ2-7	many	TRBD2	TGTGCCAGCAGTTCCCCGGGCGGGGGGAAATACGAGCAGTACTTC	CASSSPGGGKYEQYF
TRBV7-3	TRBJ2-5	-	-	TGTGCCAGCAGCCAAGGACAGACCCAAGAGACCCAGTACTTC	CASSQGQTQETQYF
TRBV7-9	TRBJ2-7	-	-	TGTGCCAGCAGCTTACGTCTCTTCTACGAGCAGTACTTC	CASSLRLFYEQYF